This TCR beta chain was identified in a study of PD-L1 blockade in urothelial cancer. The study's findings and limits: In blood at 3 weeks, tumor-associated clones expanded more among patients with durable benefit.

V was clipped by 1 base and J by 2 bases; unmatched bases: 6. The CDR3 is 16 residues long. Germline V lookup: CDR1 SGHRS, CDR2 YFSETQ. Measured with immunoSEQ multiplex PCR; TCRdb has only the in-frame clones, and not every one. Among around 66,000 clones listed, approximately 78% were seen once. The time point: pretreatment peripheral blood. Diagnoses among patients were locally advanced or metastatic urothelial carcinoma. Concerning this clone: Its target is not known.

The chain employs TRBV5-1 and TRBJ2-1, with TRBD2 matching 7 bases. Material: PBMCs, obtained around atezolizumab (anti-PD-L1) treatment. This receptor was obtained from a man between 65 and 79 years old with urothelial cancer. The CDR3 spells CASSLSGLRTYNEQFF. The CDR3 nucleotides are TGCGCCAGCAGCTTGTCGGGACTAAGGACCTACAATGAGCAGTTCTTC.